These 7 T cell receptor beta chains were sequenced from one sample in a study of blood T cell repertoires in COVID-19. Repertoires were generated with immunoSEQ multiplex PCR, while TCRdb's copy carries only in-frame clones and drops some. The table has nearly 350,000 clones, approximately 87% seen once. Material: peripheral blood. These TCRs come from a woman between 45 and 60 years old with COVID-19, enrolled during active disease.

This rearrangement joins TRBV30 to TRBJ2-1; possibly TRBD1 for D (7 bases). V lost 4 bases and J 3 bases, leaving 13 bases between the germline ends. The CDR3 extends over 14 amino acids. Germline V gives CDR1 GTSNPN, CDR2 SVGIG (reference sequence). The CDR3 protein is CAWKGQGGYNEQFF. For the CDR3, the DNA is TGTGCCTGGAAAGGCCAGGGGGGCTACAATGAGCAGTTCTTC.

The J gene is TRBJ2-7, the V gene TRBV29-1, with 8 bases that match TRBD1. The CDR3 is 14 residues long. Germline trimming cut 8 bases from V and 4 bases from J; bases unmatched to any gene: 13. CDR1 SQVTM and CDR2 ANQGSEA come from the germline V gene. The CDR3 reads CSISKGDRGYEQYF. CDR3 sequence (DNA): TGCAGCATATCCAAGGGTGACAGGGGTTACGAGCAGTACTTC.

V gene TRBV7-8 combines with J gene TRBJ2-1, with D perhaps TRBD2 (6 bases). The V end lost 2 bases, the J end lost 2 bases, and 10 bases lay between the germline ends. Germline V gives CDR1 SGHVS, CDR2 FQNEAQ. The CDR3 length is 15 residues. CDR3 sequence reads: CASSLSGVTYNEQFF. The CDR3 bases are TGTGCCAGCAGCTTATCGGGAGTAACCTACAATGAGCAGTTCTTC. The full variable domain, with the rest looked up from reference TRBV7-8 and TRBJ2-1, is GAGVSQSPRYKVAKRGQDVALRCDPISGHVSLFWYQQALGQGPEFLTYFQNEAQLDKSGLPSDRFFAERPEGSVSTLKIQRTQQEDSAVYLCASSLSGVTYNEQFFGPGTRLTVL.

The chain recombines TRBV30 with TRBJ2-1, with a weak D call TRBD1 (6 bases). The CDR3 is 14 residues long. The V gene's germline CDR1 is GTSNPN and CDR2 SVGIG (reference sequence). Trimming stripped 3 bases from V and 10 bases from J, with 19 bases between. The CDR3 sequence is CAWSGTVGALEQFF. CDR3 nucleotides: TGTGCCTGGAGCGGGACGGTGGGGGCTTTAGAGCAGTTCTTC.

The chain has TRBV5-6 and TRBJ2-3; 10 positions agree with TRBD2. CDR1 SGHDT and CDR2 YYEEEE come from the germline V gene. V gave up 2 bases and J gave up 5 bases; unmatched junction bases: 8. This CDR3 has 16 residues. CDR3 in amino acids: CASSFLAGVGRDTQYF. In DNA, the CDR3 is TGTGCCAGCAGCTTTCTAGCGGGAGTAGGTAGAGATACGCAGTATTTT.

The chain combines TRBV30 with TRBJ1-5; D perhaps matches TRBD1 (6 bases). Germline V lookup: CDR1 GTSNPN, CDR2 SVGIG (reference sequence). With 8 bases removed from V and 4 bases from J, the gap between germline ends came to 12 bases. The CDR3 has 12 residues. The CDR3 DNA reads TGTGCCCAGGGGTGGGGAAATCAGCCCCAGCATTTT. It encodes CAQGWGNQPQHF.

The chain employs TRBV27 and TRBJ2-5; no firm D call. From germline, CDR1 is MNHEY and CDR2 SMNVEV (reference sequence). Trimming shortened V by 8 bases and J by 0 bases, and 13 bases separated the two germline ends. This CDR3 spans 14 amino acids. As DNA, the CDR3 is TGTGCCAGCTCCCTCGGGTATTACCAAGAGACCCAGTACTTC. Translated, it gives CASSLGYYQETQYF.